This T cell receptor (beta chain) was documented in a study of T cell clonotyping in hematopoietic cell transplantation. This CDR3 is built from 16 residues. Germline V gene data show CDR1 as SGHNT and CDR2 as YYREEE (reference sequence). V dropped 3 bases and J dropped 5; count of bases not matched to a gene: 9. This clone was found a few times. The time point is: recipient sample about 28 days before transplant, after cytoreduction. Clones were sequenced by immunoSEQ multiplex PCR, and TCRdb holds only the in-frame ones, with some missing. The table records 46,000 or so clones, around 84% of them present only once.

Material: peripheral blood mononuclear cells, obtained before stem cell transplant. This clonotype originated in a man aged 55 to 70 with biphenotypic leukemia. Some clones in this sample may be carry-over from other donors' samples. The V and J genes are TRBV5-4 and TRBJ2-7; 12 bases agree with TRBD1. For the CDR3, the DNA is TGTGCCAGCAGCTCCTCCCCGGGACAGGGGGCTCACGAGCAGTACTTC. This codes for CASSSSPGQGAHEQYF.